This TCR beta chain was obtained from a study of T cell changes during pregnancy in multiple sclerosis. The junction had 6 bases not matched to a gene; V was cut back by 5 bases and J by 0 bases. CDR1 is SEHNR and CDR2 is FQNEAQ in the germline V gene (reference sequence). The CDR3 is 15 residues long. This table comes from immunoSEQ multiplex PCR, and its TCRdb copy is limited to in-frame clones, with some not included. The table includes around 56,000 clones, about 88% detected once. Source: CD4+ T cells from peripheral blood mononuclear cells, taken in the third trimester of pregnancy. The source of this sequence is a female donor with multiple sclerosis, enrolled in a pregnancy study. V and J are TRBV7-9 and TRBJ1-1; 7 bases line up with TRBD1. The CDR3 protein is CASSPTGTVNTEAFF. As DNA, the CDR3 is TGTGCCAGCAGCCCAACCGGGACAGTGAACACTGAAGCTTTCTTT.